A single sample is the source of the 32 T cell receptor beta chains below, sequenced in a study of cytomegalovirus exposure and HLA in healthy donors. Use of 60 Vbeta and 13 Jbeta primers characterized the PCR. Assay used: immunoSEQ multiplex PCR; TCRdb lists only in-frame clones, some missing. Among 140,000 to 150,000 clones listed, about 80% were seen once. Sequenced sample: PBMCs. The receptors originated from a woman younger than 45 in good health and CMV-seronegative.

The table lists this clone with a few counts. This chain joins TRBV11-3 and TRBJ2-3, with 16 nucleotides matching TRBD2. Germline V CDR1 and CDR2: SGHNT, YENEEA. There are 17 residues in the CDR3. With 5 bases clipped from V and 5 bases from J, the junction kept 7 bases outside the gene matches. DNA for the CDR3: TGTGCCAGCAGCCCCGGGACTAGCGGGGGGGCCCGAGATACGCAGTATTTT. This gives the protein CASSPGTSGGARDTQYF. Complete variable domain (other parts from reference TRBV11-3 and TRBJ2-3): EAGVVQSPRYKIIEKKQPVAFWCNPISGHNTLYWYLQNLGQGPELLIRYENEEAVDDSQLPKDRFSAERLKGVDSTLKIQPAELGDSAVYLCASSPGTSGGARDTQYFGPGTRLTVL.

This clone was seen more than once but under ten times. This sequence joins TRBV5-4 and TRBJ1-2; 7 bases match TRBD1. The CDR3 runs 13 residues. J was trimmed by 6 bases and V by 1 base; bases with no gene match: 3. Germline CDR1 and CDR2: SGHNT and YYREEE (reference sequence). CDR3 coding DNA: TGTGCCAGCAGCTTGTGGACAGGTGATGGCTACACCTTC. As protein: CASSLWTGDGYTF.

This clone was found a few times. The genes are TRBV6-5 and TRBJ1-6; the match to TRBD1 covers 8 bases. Looked up from germline, CDR1 is MNHEY and CDR2 is SVGAGI. The CDR3 spans 15 residues. V lost 1 base and J lost 6; bases outside the gene matches: 2. The CDR3 sequence: CASSYFTGGNSPLHF. The CDR3 DNA reads as TGTGCCAGCAGTTACTTCACAGGGGGTAATTCACCCCTCCACTTT.

The rearrangement joins TRBV7-2 to TRBJ1-1, with a tentative D call TRBD1 (5 bases). V was shortened by 6 bases and J by 0 bases, with 14 bases between the two germline ends. The CDR3 totals 15 residues. The germline V gene encodes CDR1 SGHTA and CDR2 FQGNSA. The CDR3 DNA reads TGTGCCAGCAGTCCGACAGCCGACATGAACACTGAAGCTTTCTTT. Protein: CASSPTADMNTEAFF. The full variable domain, with the rest looked up from reference TRBV7-2 and TRBJ1-1, is GAGVSQSPSNKVTEKGKDVELRCDPISGHTALYWYRQSLGQGLEFLIYFQGNSAPDKSGLPSDRFSAERTGGSVSTLTIQRTQQEDSAVYLCASSPTADMNTEAFFGQGTRLTVV.

The V call is TRBV5-1, the J call TRBJ2-6; possibly TRBD1 for D (6 bases). CDR3 length: 18 amino acids. Germline V gives CDR1 SGHRS, CDR2 YFSETQ. Trimming stripped 1 base from V and 1 base from J, with 15 bases between. CDR3 sequence reads: CASSLWQGTMSGANVLTF. CDR3 bases: TGCGCCAGCAGCTTGTGGCAGGGGACGATGTCTGGGGCCAACGTCCTGACTTTC.

The gene calls are TRBV5-1 and TRBJ2-3; 10 nucleotides line up with TRBD2. V dropped 4 bases and J dropped 7; count of bases not matched to a gene: 9. The CDR3 has 15 residues. Germline lookup yields CDR1 SGHRS and CDR2 YFSETQ. The chain's CDR3 is CASSPLAGADYTQYF. The CDR3 DNA sequence: TGCGCCAGCAGCCCGCTAGCGGGGGCCGATTATACGCAGTATTTT.

In this sample, this clone turned up once. This chain uses TRBV6-1 with TRBJ1-2; 7 bases fit TRBD1. J lost 2 bases, V lost 4 bases, and 7 bases had no gene match. Germline CDR1 MNHNS, CDR2 SASEGT. The length of the CDR3 is 15 residues. The CDR3 protein is CASSGLTGLNYGYTF. The CDR3 DNA reads TGTGCCAGCAGTGGTCTGACAGGGTTGAACTATGGCTACACCTTC.

The rearrangement links TRBV9 to TRBJ2-7, with TRBD1 identical over 10 bases. Germline V gene data show CDR1 as SGDLS and CDR2 as YYNGEE. Trimming at V came to 3 bases and at J to 3 bases, leaving 9 bases not matched to a gene. The CDR3 totals 16 residues. The CDR3 is CASSERDRGLGYEQYF. The CDR3 DNA sequence: TGTGCCAGCAGCGAGCGGGACAGGGGCCTCGGCTACGAGCAGTACTTC.

J is TRBJ2-7 and V is TRBV11-2; possible D gene TRBD1, 5 bases. The V gene's germline CDR1 is SGHAT and CDR2 FQNNGV. V shed 5 bases and J shed 4 bases, with 18 bases lying between them. The CDR3 contains 15 residues. CDR3 region: CASSPPQDNQYEQYF. The CDR3 DNA is TGTGCCAGCAGCCCCCCCCAGGACAACCAGTACGAGCAGTACTTC.

The rearrangement links TRBV30 to TRBJ1-5; 8 positions match TRBD1. The CDR3 is 13 residues long. CDR1 and CDR2 from the germline V gene are GTSNPN and SVGIG (reference sequence). V dropped 3 bases and J dropped 7; count of bases not matched to a gene: 5. The CDR3 DNA reads as TGTGCCTGGAGCACAGGGGGGGGACAGCCCCAGCATTTT. It specifies CAWSTGGGQPQHF.

This clone was seen more than once but under ten times. This sequence joins TRBV11-2 and TRBJ1-1, with a possible D match to TRBD1 (6 bases). Germline values: CDR1 SGHAT, CDR2 FQNNGV. V lost 1 base to trimming and J lost 6 bases, with 24 bases between them. The CDR3 has 18 amino acids. This CDR3 is CASSLVSPVGGRRAEAFF. For the CDR3, the DNA is TGTGCCAGCAGCTTAGTTTCCCCTGTCGGGGGGCGAAGAGCTGAAGCTTTCTTT.

The chain recombines TRBV29-1 with TRBJ2-1; 9 nucleotides agree with TRBD1. The CDR3 runs 13 residues. CDR1 SQVTM and CDR2 ANQGSEA come from the germline V gene. Germline trimming cut 8 bases from V and 7 bases from J; bases unmatched to any gene: 9. In nucleotides, the CDR3 is TGCAGCCTCCGTGAGGGACAGGGTAATGAGCAGTTCTTC. The encoded protein is CSLREGQGNEQFF.

This clone has just one count. V is TRBV19 and J is TRBJ1-1; a possible D gene is TRBD1 (5 bases). The CDR3 covers 16 residues. The germline V and J ends were trimmed by 0 bases and 3 bases, with 14 bases remaining between them. Germline V gene sequence: CDR1 LNHDA, CDR2 SQIVND (reference sequence). The CDR3 bases are TGTGCCAGTAGTATAGACCGGGAGGGGCAGGACACTGAAGCTTTCTTT. Residues: CASSIDREGQDTEAFF. The full variable domain, in which reference TRBV19 and TRBJ1-1 provide the parts outside the CDR3, is DGGITQSPKYLFRKEGQNVTLSCEQNLNHDAMYWYRQDPGQGLRLIYYSQIVNDFQKGDIAEGYSVSREKKESFPLTVTSAQKNPTAFYLCASSIDREGQDTEAFFGQGTRLTVV.

The rearrangement joins TRBV7-6 to TRBJ2-5; 7 nucleotides agree with TRBD2. Germline lookup yields CDR1 SGHVS and CDR2 FNYEAQ. Unmatched junction bases numbered 2, after V lost 0 bases and J lost 4 bases. The CDR3 covers 14 residues. CDR3 nucleotide sequence: TGTGCCAGCAGCTTAGCGGGGGGGGGAGAGACCCAGTACTTC. This codes for CASSLAGGGETQYF.

The V and J genes are TRBV5-8 and TRBJ1-2, with D possibly being TRBD1 (5 bases). The CDR3 is made up of 14 amino acids. Trimming removed 4 bases at V and 6 bases at J, with 16 bases between. Germline CDR1 reads SGHTS; CDR2 reads YDEGEE. The CDR3, as DNA: TGTGCCAGCAGCCCCTTGTGGGGGGACCATGGCTACACCTTC. It is translated as CASSPLWGDHGYTF.

The rearrangement joins TRBV4-1 to TRBJ2-3; 8 nucleotides match TRBD1. The junction had 12 bases not matched to a gene; V was cut back by 5 bases and J by 2 bases. The CDR3 loop spans 17 amino acids. The germline V gene has CDR1 MGHRA and CDR2 YSYEKL. The CDR3 here is CASSTGGLGQITDTQYF. The CDR3 DNA sequence: TGCGCCAGCAGCACAGGGGGATTGGGGCAAATCACAGATACGCAGTATTTT.

The rearrangement links TRBV7-8 to TRBJ2-5; 9 bases match TRBD2. The DNA end lines up better with TRBJ2-7; the J call may be wrong. Germline V gives CDR1 SGHVS, CDR2 FQNEAQ. This CDR3 contains 16 residues. The CDR3: CASSLARSGGTYEQYF. In nucleotides, the CDR3 is TGTGCCAGCAGCTTAGCGCGGAGCGGGGGGACATACGAGCAGTACTTC.

The rearrangement links TRBV6-1 to TRBJ1-5, with 7 bases identical to TRBD1. The CDR3 runs to 15 residues. The junction had 7 bases not matched to a gene; V was cut back by 5 bases and J by 3 bases. Germline V gene sequence: CDR1 MNHNS, CDR2 SASEGT. The CDR3 nucleotides are TGTGCCAGCAGTCCCCGACAGGGCAACAATCAGCCCCAGCATTTT. It yields the protein CASSPRQGNNQPQHF.

This sequence joins TRBV19 and TRBJ2-7; 9 bases align to TRBD1. The CDR3 spans 14 residues. The germline V gene encodes CDR1 LNHDA and CDR2 SQIVND (reference sequence). With 8 bases clipped from V and 4 bases from J, the junction kept 9 bases outside the gene matches. CDR3 DNA: TGTGCCAGTTCTCCGGGACAGGGATTATACGAGCAGTACTTC. Translation: CASSPGQGLYEQYF.

The V and J genes are TRBV7-2 and TRBJ2-7; 7 bases are shared with TRBD2. Germline V CDR1 and CDR2: SGHTA, FQGNSA. The CDR3 has 16 amino acids. The junction had 12 bases not matched to a gene; V was cut back by 4 bases and J by 3 bases. CDR3 residues: CASSWGVAGALYEQYF. The CDR3 nucleotides read TGTGCCAGCAGCTGGGGGGTGGCGGGAGCCCTCTACGAGCAGTACTTC.

J is TRBJ2-3 and V is TRBV5-1; D possibly corresponds to TRBD2 (6 bases). The CDR3 length is 15 residues. Germline V gene data show CDR1 as SGHRS and CDR2 as YFSETQ. Trimming removed 3 bases from V and 3 bases from J, with 14 bases in between. CDR3: CASSSDGGVTDTQYF. The CDR3 DNA is TGCGCCAGCAGCTCGGACGGAGGGGTGACAGATACGCAGTATTTT.

This clone has a handful of counts. A read error may produce the germline difference seen at one junction end. The rearrangement joins TRBV4-1 to TRBJ2-5; no firm D call. CDR1 is MGHRA and CDR2 is YSYEKL in the germline V gene. The CDR3 covers 13 residues. The CDR3 bases are TGCGCCAGCAGCCAAATAATAAGAGAGTCCCAGTACTTC. As protein: CASSQIIRESQYF.

The V and J genes are TRBV5-4 and TRBJ2-3; possible D gene TRBD2, 6 bases. The CDR3 loop spans 16 amino acids. In germline, CDR1 is SGHNT, CDR2 YYREEE (reference sequence). The ends were cut back, 4 bases at V and 4 bases at J, with 19 bases in the middle. CDR3 DNA: TGTGCCAGCAGCCTTACGGAGGGTGGCGTTCCAGATACGCAGTATTTT. This translates into CASSLTEGGVPDTQYF.

V gene TRBV30 combines with J gene TRBJ2-1, with 9 positions matching TRBD1. This CDR3 spans 15 amino acids. The V gene end was trimmed by 4 bases and the J gene end by 4 bases; junction bases not matched to a gene: 8. Germline assignment: CDR1 GTSNPN and CDR2 SVGIG (reference sequence). The CDR3 sequence is CAWNPGQGPYNEQFF. The CDR3 DNA follows: TGTGCCTGGAACCCGGGACAGGGCCCATACAATGAGCAGTTCTTC.

V gene TRBV4-2 combines with J gene TRBJ2-2, with D perhaps matching TRBD1 (5 bases). CDR1 LGHNA and CDR2 YNFKEQ come from the germline V gene. The CDR3 sequence is 15 residues long. V was clipped by 0 bases and J by 2 bases, with 7 bases between them. The CDR3 DNA is TGTGCCAGCAGCCAAGACGGACAAAACACCGGGGAGCTGTTTTTT. It specifies CASSQDGQNTGELFF.

This chain connects TRBV19 to TRBJ1-5, with 8 bases lining up with TRBD1. Per the germline V gene, CDR1 is LNHDA and CDR2 is SQIVND (reference sequence). Trimming cost V 1 base and J 4 bases; bases outside gene matches: 3. The CDR3 is 15 residues long. The CDR3 DNA follows: TGTGCCAGTAGTATAGGCAGGGGGCCAAATCAGCCCCAGCATTTT. This translates into CASSIGRGPNQPQHF.

This rearrangement joins TRBV2 to TRBJ1-6, with 9 bases aligning to TRBD1. The CDR3 contains 15 residues. V trimming: 7 bases; J trimming: 7 bases; junction bases outside the gene matches: 8. In germline, CDR1 is SNHLY, CDR2 FYNNEI. The chain's CDR3 is CASNRQGGWNSPLHF. The CDR3 region has the DNA TGTGCCAGCAACCGACAGGGGGGGTGGAATTCACCCCTCCACTTT.

The J gene is TRBJ1-1, the V gene TRBV19; tentatively, D is TRBD1 (6 bases). V was trimmed by 4 bases and J by 6 bases, leaving 18 bases between them. The CDR3 consists of 15 residues. Germline V gene data show CDR1 as LNHDA and CDR2 as SQIVND (reference sequence). CDR3 in DNA: TGTGCCAGTAGTACTACCCCAACAGGGTGGGCTGAAGCTTTCTTT. It encodes CASSTTPTGWAEAFF.

As concerns this clone: The sample has other DNA sequences that encode this CDR3 too. J is TRBJ2-3 and V is TRBV7-3; D is unresolved. Trimming removed 5 bases at V and 1 base at J, with 7 bases between. The germline gives CDR1 SGHTA, CDR2 FQGTGA. The length of the CDR3 is 13 residues. CDR3 DNA sequence: TGTGCCAGCAGCCTCACAGGCACAGATACGCAGTATTTT. Protein: CASSLTGTDTQYF.

V is TRBV7-2 and J is TRBJ1-2, with 7 bases identical to TRBD1. The CDR3 contains 14 residues. With V trimmed by 3 bases and J by 3 bases, 4 bases remained unmatched. Germline lookup yields CDR1 SGHTA and CDR2 FQGNSA. The CDR3 sequence is CASSFRDRYYGYTF. DNA for the CDR3: TGTGCCAGCAGCTTTAGGGACAGATACTATGGCTACACCTTC.

The chain is built from TRBV7-3 and TRBJ2-3; no firm D call. The germline V and J ends were trimmed by 5 bases and 0 bases, with 9 bases remaining between them. This CDR3 is 14 amino acids long. From germline, CDR1 is SGHTA and CDR2 FQGTGA. The CDR3 region has the DNA TGTGCCAGCAGCCAACAGCCGAGCACAGATACGCAGTATTTT. Its translation is CASSQQPSTDTQYF.

CDR3 sequence (DNA): TGCAGCGCTGGCCCTCACCCCCGTCCCGTCCGGGACAGGGGTTTGAAAGAGACCCAGTACTTC. It specifies CSAGPHPRPVRDRGLKETQYF. The chain has TRBV29-1 and TRBJ2-5; TRBD1 matches at 10 bases. The germline gives CDR1 SQVTM, CDR2 ANQGSEA. Trimming took 7 bases from V and 3 from J; bases not matched to a gene: 29. The CDR3 length is 21 residues. Together with reference TRBV29-1 and TRBJ2-5, the CDR3 gives the full variable domain: SAVISQKPSRDICQRGTSLTIQCQVDSQVTMMFWYRQQPGQSLTLIATANQGSEATYESGFVIDKFPISRPNLTFSTLTVSNMSPEDSSIYLCSAGPHPRPVRDRGLKETQYFGPGTRLLVL.